Below are 20 T cell receptor beta chains sequenced from a single sample in a study of T cells after somatic rescue of genetic block. The protocol was immunoSEQ multiplex PCR, while the TCRdb copy is restricted to in-frame clones and leaves out a portion. The data show approximately 100,000 clones, with more than 80% seen just once and about 1.5% held by the top ten. Sequencing was done on a sample of peripheral blood mononuclear cells (PBMCs). These TCRs come from a woman aged 18-29 years.

Written as DNA, the CDR3 is TGTGCCAGCTCCCCCCTCCAGGAGACGAACACTGAAGCTTTCTTT. This translates into CASSPLQETNTEAFF. The chain has TRBV28 and TRBJ1-1; no definite D call. The CDR3 totals 15 residues. Germline CDR1 and CDR2: MDHEN and SYDVKM. Trimming removed 8 bases from V and 1 base from J, with 17 bases in between.

This clone was seen a single time. V and J are TRBV5-1 and TRBJ1-1; D perhaps matches TRBD1 (6 bases). Germline loops: CDR1 SGHRS, CDR2 YFSETQ. The CDR3 covers 13 residues. Trimming shortened V by 1 base and J by 4 bases, and 8 bases separated the two germline ends. The CDR3 sequence is CASSLRGITEAFF. CDR3 bases: TGCGCCAGCAGCTTGAGGGGGATCACTGAAGCTTTCTTT.

The chain combines TRBV11-3 with TRBJ2-7; D possibly corresponds to TRBD1 (6 bases). Germline CDR1 reads SGHNT; CDR2 reads YENEEA. The ends were cut back, 5 bases at V and 2 bases at J, with 13 bases in the middle. The CDR3 runs to 14 residues. CDR3 nucleotides: TGTGCCAGCAGCGTGGGGGCGGGTACCTACGAGCAGTACTTC. Encoded protein: CASSVGAGTYEQYF. Full variable domain (missing parts from reference TRBV11-3 and TRBJ2-7): EAGVVQSPRYKIIEKKQPVAFWCNPISGHNTLYWYLQNLGQGPELLIRYENEEAVDDSQLPKDRFSAERLKGVDSTLKIQPAELGDSAVYLCASSVGAGTYEQYFGPGTRLTVT.

This clone was seen just once. The J gene is TRBJ2-3, the V gene TRBV5-4, with 7 bases fitting TRBD2. This CDR3 comprises 15 residues. Per germline, CDR1 SGHNT and CDR2 YYREEE (reference sequence). V shed 2 bases and J 4 bases; nucleotides not matched to a gene: 7. As DNA, the CDR3 is TGTGCCAGCAGCTTCGGCGGGAGCATGGCAGATACGCAGTATTTT. Translated, it gives CASSFGGSMADTQYF.

V gene TRBV29-1 combines with J gene TRBJ2-7; D is uncertain. CDR3 length: 10 residues. The V end was cut by 5 bases, the J end by 4 bases, with 6 bases between. CDR1 SQVTM and CDR2 ANQGSEA come from the germline V gene. CDR3 sequence reads: CSVTPYEQYF. For the CDR3, the DNA is TGCAGCGTTACCCCGTACGAGCAGTACTTC.

The chain recombines TRBV4-3 with TRBJ1-5; unclear D gene. Germline lookup yields CDR1 LGHNA and CDR2 YSLEER. This CDR3 is 14 amino acids long. The germline V and J ends were trimmed by 0 bases and 4 bases, with 7 bases remaining between them. CDR3 region: CASSQDSHNQPQHF. DNA of the CDR3: TGCGCCAGCAGCCAAGATTCACATAATCAGCCCCAGCATTTT.

The chain employs TRBV2 and TRBJ2-5; either TRBD1 or TRBD2 may supply D (5 bases each). CDR3 length: 12 amino acids. Looked up from germline, CDR1 is SNHLY and CDR2 is FYNNEI. V lost 3 bases and J lost 7, with 9 bases in between. The CDR3 DNA reads TGTGCCAGCAGTGAGGGGGTGCGGACCCAGTACTTC. Translating gives CASSEGVRTQYF.

The J gene is TRBJ1-2, the V gene TRBV27; TRBD1 agrees at 9 bases. The CDR3 extends over 13 amino acids. J was trimmed by 8 bases and V by 3 bases; bases with no gene match: 4. Per germline, CDR1 MNHEY and CDR2 SMNVEV (reference sequence). CDR3 residues: CASSLGQGTGYTF. CDR3 nucleotides: TGTGCCAGCAGTTTGGGACAGGGTACGGGCTACACCTTC.

The chain employs TRBV28 and TRBJ2-1, with 16 bases that match TRBD2. V lost 3 bases and J lost 7; bases outside the gene matches: 12. The CDR3 extends over 19 amino acids. The V gene's germline CDR1 is MDHEN and CDR2 SYDVKM. DNA of the CDR3: TGTGCCAGCAGTTTCCCCGGGACTAGCGGGAGGGTAAGGAATAATGAGCAGTTCTTC. Its translation is CASSFPGTSGRVRNNEQFF.

The chain employs TRBV9 and TRBJ1-2, with D uncertain. Between the trimmed V and J ends, which lost 3 bases and 7 bases, there was a span of 16 bases. The CDR3 is 14 amino acids. CDR1 SGDLS and CDR2 YYNGEE come from the germline V gene. CDR3 loop: CASSEKGTPRGYTF. For the CDR3, the DNA is TGTGCCAGCAGCGAAAAGGGTACCCCCCGTGGCTACACCTTC.

The V and J genes are TRBV11-2 and TRBJ1-2; D is possibly TRBD1 (6 bases). Germline values: CDR1 SGHAT, CDR2 FQNNGV. With 5 bases removed from V and 3 bases from J, the gap between germline ends came to 16 bases. The CDR3 covers 15 residues. CDR3 amino acids: CASSPGRGVDYGYTF. The CDR3 DNA follows: TGTGCCAGCAGCCCCGGGAGGGGGGTCGACTATGGCTACACCTTC.

The chain combines TRBV19 with TRBJ1-1; tentative D call: TRBD1 (5 bases). Germline lookup yields CDR1 LNHDA and CDR2 SQIVND (reference sequence). This CDR3 contains 14 residues. Trimming left V 6 bases short and J 1 base short, with 12 bases between. The chain's CDR3 is CASRDRDENTEAFF. As DNA, the CDR3 is TGTGCCAGTAGGGATCGGGACGAGAACACTGAAGCTTTCTTT.

This chain links TRBV7-9 with TRBJ2-1; D remains unclear. The CDR3 sequence is 13 residues long. Germline loops: CDR1 SEHNR, CDR2 FQNEAQ (reference sequence). V lost 0 bases and J lost 6, with 6 bases in between. CDR3 residues: CASSLAGSNEQFF. Written as DNA, the CDR3 is TGTGCCAGCAGCTTAGCGGGATCCAATGAGCAGTTCTTC.

In its sample, this clone was seen once. The V gene is TRBV10-3, the J gene TRBJ2-7; 8 bases are a match to TRBD2. V trimming: 4 bases; J trimming: 5 bases; junction bases outside the gene matches: 16. The germline V gene encodes CDR1 ENHRY and CDR2 SYGVKD. The CDR3 is 17 residues long. CDR3 nucleotide sequence: TGTGCCATCAGTGTTGGACTAGCTGAGGGTCGACGCCACGAGCAGTACTTC. Encoded protein: CAISVGLAEGRRHEQYF.

This chain links TRBV7-2 with TRBJ2-7, with 8 bases matching TRBD1. Looked up from germline, CDR1 is SGHTA and CDR2 is FQGNSA. This CDR3 comprises 15 residues. V gave up 1 base and J gave up 7 bases; unmatched junction bases: 9. This CDR3 reads CASSLGGQGAGEQYF. DNA for the CDR3: TGTGCCAGCAGCTTAGGCGGGCAGGGGGCAGGAGAGCAGTACTTC.

This chain uses TRBV28 with TRBJ2-2, with TRBD1 identical over 9 bases. CDR3 length: 19 residues. The J segment lost 3 bases and the V segment lost 2 bases, leaving 13 bases of the junction unmatched. Germline CDR1 reads MDHEN; CDR2 reads SYDVKM. The CDR3 sequence is CASSLRYSGTGPDTGELFF. CDR3 bases: TGTGCCAGCAGTTTACGATACTCCGGGACAGGGCCCGACACCGGGGAGCTGTTTTTT.

V is TRBV7-3 and J is TRBJ2-5; D remains unclear. CDR1 SGHTA and CDR2 FQGTGA come from the germline V gene. The CDR3 is 13 amino acids. V was cut by 2 bases and J by 0 bases, with 4 bases left in between. The CDR3 DNA sequence: TGTGCCAGCAGCTTAGGGTACCAAGAGACCCAGTACTTC. Translation gives CASSLGYQETQYF.

The chain combines TRBV5-4 with TRBJ1-2, with 7 bases lining up with TRBD1. The CDR3 is 13 amino acids. Germline V gene sequence: CDR1 SGHNT, CDR2 YYREEE (reference sequence). Trimming took 0 bases from V and 8 from J; bases not matched to a gene: 4. The CDR3 region is CASSLGPGGGYTF. CDR3 coding DNA: TGTGCCAGCAGCTTGGGGCCAGGGGGAGGCTACACCTTC.

This sequence joins TRBV2 and TRBJ2-1; 8 bases are shared with TRBD1. Germline V gene data show CDR1 as SNHLY and CDR2 as FYNNEI. CDR3 size: 15 residues. V trimming: 6 bases; J trimming: 4 bases; junction bases outside the gene matches: 8. CDR3 DNA: TGTGCCAGCAGCGACAGACAGGGGATTTACAATGAGCAGTTCTTC. Residues: CASSDRQGIYNEQFF. The full variable domain, rest sourced from reference TRBV2 and TRBJ2-1, is EPEVTQTPSHQVTQMGQEVILRCVPISNHLYFYWYRQILGQKVEFLVSFYNNEISEKSEIFDDQFSVERPDGSNFTLKIRSTKLEDSAMYFCASSDRQGIYNEQFFGPGTRLTVL.

This chain uses TRBV27 with TRBJ1-2; 7 bases map to TRBD1. This CDR3 is built from 15 residues. Germline V gene lookup returns CDR1 MNHEY and CDR2 SMNVEV (reference sequence). V shed 5 bases and J 4 bases; nucleotides not matched to a gene: 10. This chain's CDR3 is CASSPTGTEAYGYTF. CDR3 nucleotides: TGTGCCAGCAGTCCAACCGGGACAGAAGCCTATGGCTACACCTTC.